This passage covers 16 T cell receptor beta chains from one sample sequenced in a study of shared clonotypes between healthy human individuals. Assay: immunoSEQ multiplex PCR; the TCRdb copy retains only in-frame clones and omits some. Counted here are roughly 660,000 clones, less than 95% occurring once; the ten biggest clones make up 34%. Sequencing used memory CD8+ T cells from PBMCs. As for subset: CD45RO+ cells pooled with CCR7-negative TemRA cells. The receptors were gathered from a man aged 18 to 30 in good health. Some clones in this sample may be carry-over from other donors' samples.

The J gene is TRBJ2-5, the V gene TRBV27, with a tentative D call TRBD2 (5 bases). This CDR3 region has 18 residues. V lost 6 bases to trimming and J lost 3 bases, with 26 bases between them. CDR1 and CDR2 (germline): MNHEY, SMNVEV (reference sequence). CDR3 region: CASSTLPTSGLLKETQYF. CDR3 DNA: TGTGCCAGCAGCACCTTACCGACTTCTGGACTGCTAAAAGAGACCCAGTACTTC.

The chain uses TRBV28 and TRBJ2-1, with TRBD2 identical over 10 bases. CDR3 length: 15 amino acids. Germline CDR1 and CDR2: MDHEN and SYDVKM. The ends lost 6 bases at V and 3 bases at J; junction bases unmatched: 5. CDR3: CASRSGTSVYNEQFF. Written as DNA, the CDR3 is TGTGCCAGCAGGTCTGGGACTAGCGTCTACAATGAGCAGTTCTTC. Based on the CDR3 plus reference TRBV28 and TRBJ2-1, the full variable domain is DVKVTQSSRYLVKRTGEKVFLECVQDMDHENMFWYRQDPGLGLRLIYFSYDVKMKEKGDIPEGYSVSREKKERFSLILESASTNQTSMYLCASRSGTSVYNEQFFGPGTRLTVL.

The chain couples TRBV9 to TRBJ2-7; 11 bases match TRBD1. Germline V lookup: CDR1 SGDLS, CDR2 YYNGEE. V shed 0 bases, J shed 5 bases, and the junction held 4 bases outside the gene matches. This CDR3 is built from 15 residues. This chain's CDR3 is CASSVGGQGANEQYF. Written as DNA, the CDR3 is TGTGCCAGCAGCGTAGGAGGACAGGGGGCCAACGAGCAGTACTTC.

The rearrangement joins TRBV28 to TRBJ2-5; 7 bases align to TRBD1. With 5 bases clipped from V and 2 bases from J, the junction kept 5 bases outside the gene matches. The CDR3 contains 14 residues. Germline V CDR1 and CDR2: MDHEN, SYDVKM. In nucleotides, the CDR3 is TGTGCCAGCAGTGACGGACAGGCACAAGAGACCCAGTACTTC. Its translation is CASSDGQAQETQYF.

The CDR3 loop is CASSLSTGDYSYEQYF. The CDR3 region has the DNA TGTGCCAGCAGTTTATCCACCGGGGATTACTCCTACGAGCAGTACTTC. The chain uses TRBV27 and TRBJ2-7; a weak D match, TRBD2 (5 bases). This CDR3 is built from 16 residues. Trimming pared 0 bases from V and 0 bases from J, leaving 12 bases between. Germline V gene sequence: CDR1 MNHEY, CDR2 SMNVEV (reference sequence).

The chain joins TRBV7-9 to TRBJ2-5; D is unresolved. Trimming stripped 4 bases from V and 1 base from J, with 4 bases between. The CDR3 is made up of 12 amino acids. Germline V CDR1 and CDR2: SEHNR, FQNEAQ (reference sequence). This CDR3 reads CASSWTQETQYF. The CDR3 DNA reads as TGTGCCAGCAGCTGGACCCAAGAGACCCAGTACTTC.

This clone was observed a handful of times. V gene TRBV7-9 combines with J gene TRBJ1-1; D may be TRBD1 (5 bases). This CDR3 has 11 amino acids. The V gene lost 7 bases and the J gene lost 4 bases, with 7 bases spanning the gap. Germline CDR1 and CDR2: SEHNR and FQNEAQ (reference sequence). CDR3 in amino acids: CASTGGTEAFF. CDR3 coding DNA: TGTGCCAGCACTGGGGGCACTGAAGCTTTCTTT.

This rearrangement joins TRBV15 to TRBJ2-1; 11 nucleotides align to TRBD2. Germline CDR1 LNHNV, CDR2 YYDKDF (reference sequence). The length of the CDR3 is 16 residues. Trimming at V came to 5 bases and at J to 8 bases, leaving 11 bases not matched to a gene. CDR3 in DNA: TGTGCCACCAGCGGAGCAAGGCCGGGACTAGCGGATGAGCAGTTCTTC. Residues: CATSGARPGLADEQFF.

The chain employs TRBV5-5 and TRBJ2-5, with 8 bases identical to TRBD1. The CDR3 runs 15 residues. Trimming removed 3 bases from V and 5 bases from J; junction bases left unmatched: 9. Per germline, CDR1 SGHKS and CDR2 YYEKEE (reference sequence). The CDR3 region has the DNA TGTGCCAGCAGCTCAGGGGGCTTAGAGGGTGAGACCCAGTACTTC. Translated, it gives CASSSGGLEGETQYF.

The rearrangement joins TRBV11-2 to TRBJ2-7, with D hard to call. Trimming stripped 1 base from V and 0 bases from J, with 4 bases between. This CDR3 comprises 13 residues. From germline, CDR1 is SGHAT and CDR2 FQNNGV. The CDR3 DNA is TGTGCCAGCAGCTTAGCCATCTCCTACGAGCAGTACTTC. Translation: CASSLAISYEQYF.

The rearrangement uses TRBV19 and TRBJ2-5; D may be TRBD1 or TRBD2 (5 bases each). CDR1 is LNHDA, CDR2 SQIVND, per germline (reference sequence). This CDR3 contains 17 residues. V lost 6 bases to trimming and J lost 0 bases, with 20 bases between them. The DNA of the CDR3 is TGTGCCAGTAGCGATAACTCCGGGACCACTAACCAAGAGACCCAGTACTTC. This sequence encodes CASSDNSGTTNQETQYF.

This chain links TRBV27 with TRBJ2-5, with D possibly TRBD1 on 5 matching bases. Germline V gene data show CDR1 as MNHEY and CDR2 as SMNVEV (reference sequence). Deletions cut 5 bases from V and 1 base from J, with 11 bases between. The CDR3 loop spans 14 amino acids. This chain's CDR3 is CASSQQAIQETQYF. The CDR3 DNA sequence: TGTGCCAGCAGTCAACAGGCTATCCAAGAGACCCAGTACTTC.

This clone was counted once. This specimen includes other DNA sequences encoding the same CDR3. J is TRBJ2-7 and V is TRBV7-8, with D hard to call. The length of the CDR3 is 12 residues. With 5 bases removed from V and 0 bases from J, the gap between germline ends came to 5 bases. Germline CDR1 SGHVS, CDR2 FQNEAQ. CDR3 in amino acids: CASSPGSYEQYF. Written as DNA, the CDR3 is TGTGCCAGCAGCCCTGGCTCCTACGAGCAGTACTTC.

The sample holds one count of this clone. The DNA of the CDR3 is TGTGCCAGCGCGGGCAGGGGAGCCTACGAGCAGTACTTC. It specifies CASAGRGAYEQYF. The rearrangement joins TRBV7-9 to TRBJ2-7; TRBD1 is a possible D gene (6 bases). The germline V gene encodes CDR1 SEHNR and CDR2 FQNEAQ (reference sequence). This CDR3 spans 13 amino acids. V was pared by 8 bases and J by 2 bases, with 13 bases between.

This chain links TRBV4-1 with TRBJ2-1; D not resolved. V lost 4 bases and J 0 bases, leaving 13 bases between the germline ends. The CDR3 is made up of 16 amino acids. The germline gives CDR1 MGHRA, CDR2 YSYEKL. DNA for the CDR3: TGCGCCAGCAGCCCAACCGGGTCCAGCTCCTACAATGAGCAGTTCTTC. Residues: CASSPTGSSSYNEQFF.

The chain has TRBV28 and TRBJ2-1; weak D call: TRBD2 (5 bases). From germline, CDR1 is MDHEN and CDR2 SYDVKM. The V gene lost 7 bases and the J gene lost 5 bases, with 15 bases spanning the gap. This CDR3 is 14 amino acids long. The CDR3 loop is CASMFAGDHNEQFF. CDR3 DNA: TGTGCCAGCATGTTTGCGGGCGATCACAATGAGCAGTTCTTC.